These T cell receptor beta chains were read from a single sample in a study of lymphopenia after photon versus proton radiotherapy. Sequencing was performed with immunoSEQ multiplex PCR; in TCRdb, only in-frame clones are kept and a portion is missing. Of 65,000 to 85,000 clones listed, just under 95% are singletons. The sequenced sample was peripheral blood, obtained from a patient treated with photon-based radiotherapy. The origin of the receptors is a woman between 40 and 50 years old with cholangiocarcinoma. The CDR3 runs from the conserved cysteine through the conserved F or W. A D gene is named only where the DNA matches it firmly. Clone size is not always given. Where it is, it says once, few, many or a class for expanded clones.

cdr3_length	v_call	d_call	clone_size	j_call	cdr3_nt	cdr3_aa
14	TRBV19	.	.	TRBJ1-1	TGTGCCAGTAGTATTAAGGCAGCGAACACTGAAGCTTTCTTT	CASSIKAANTEAFF
14	TRBV7-9	TRBD1	.	TRBJ1-2	TGTGCCAGCAGCCCGGGACAGGGGGCAGATGGCTACACCTTC	CASSPGQGADGYTF
13	TRBV6-1	.	few	TRBJ2-7	TGTGCCAGCAGTGAAGTTGTAGGGAGGGAGCAGTACTTC	CASSEVVGREQYF
19	TRBV9	TRBD2	.	TRBJ2-2	TGTGCCAGCAGCGTAGGCGTGCGGGGGGGCTTCTCAATCACCGGGGAGCTGTTTTTT	CASSVGVRGGFSITGELFF
16	TRBV7-2	.	.	TRBJ2-1	TGTGCCAGCAGCCCTACTAGGTGGGGAGGAGGAAATGAGCAGTTCTTC	CASSPTRWGGGNEQFF
15	TRBV30	TRBD2	.	TRBJ2-7	TGTGCCTGGAAGATCCTAGCGGGAATAACCTACGAGCAGTACTTC	CAWKILAGITYEQYF
14	TRBV30	.	once	TRBJ1-3	TGTGCCTGGAGTGTAGTGGCTTATGGAAACACCATATATTTT	CAWSVVAYGNTIYF
12	TRBV11-3	.	.	TRBJ2-2	TGTGCCAGCAGCACTCGAACCGGGGAGCTGTTTTTT	CASSTRTGELFF
13	TRBV18	TRBD1	.	TRBJ2-7	TGTGCCAGCCAAGAGGGACAGTCCTACGAGCAGTACTTC	CASQEGQSYEQYF
18	TRBV4-1	TRBD1	.	TRBJ2-3	TGCGCCAGCAGCCAAGGAAGGGGACAGGGCCCCGAAGTGGATACGCAGTATTTT	CASSQGRGQGPEVDTQYF
13	TRBV29-1	TRBD1	.	TRBJ1-3	TGCAGCGTTAGGACAGGGGTAGGAAACACCATATATTTT	CSVRTGVGNTIYF
11	TRBV2	.	.	TRBJ2-7	TGTGCCAGCAGTGTCGTCGCCGAGCAGTACTTC	CASSVVAEQYF
14	TRBV5-1	.	.	TRBJ1-6	TGCGCCAGCAGCGACGGGGTTTATAATTCACCCCTCCACTTT	CASSDGVYNSPLHF
15	TRBV1	.	.	TRBJ2-7	TGCACCAGCAGCCTCGGGCGGGACCCGGGCTACGAGCAGTACTTC	CTSSLGRDPGYEQYF
18	TRBV4-1	TRBD1	.	TRBJ1-2	TGCGCCAGCAGCCAACGGGTGGTACGAGGGGGCAATAACTATGGCTACACCTTC	CASSQRVVRGGNNYGYTF
16	TRBV28	.	.	TRBJ2-1	TGTGCCAGCAGTCCGTCGCCCCCACCTATTTACAATGAGCAGTTCTTC	CASSPSPPPIYNEQFF
17	TRBV5-1	TRBD2	.	TRBJ2-1	TGCGCCAGCAGCTTCGGACTAGCGGGAGGGAACTACAATGAGCAGTTCTTC	CASSFGLAGGNYNEQFF
16	TRBV2	.	.	TRBJ1-6	TGTGCCAGCAGTGCCACCGACAGCTCCTATAATTCACCCCTCCACTTT	CASSATDSSYNSPLHF
14	TRBV7-2	.	once	TRBJ1-1	TGTGCCAGCAGCCCCCGACGGGATACCACTGAAGCTTTCTTT	CASSPRRDTTEAFF
14	TRBV27	.	few	TRBJ2-7	TGTGCCAGCAGTCTCGGACCCCGGGGGTACGAGCAGTACTTC	CASSLGPRGYEQYF
13	TRBV5-4	.	few	TRBJ1-3	TGTGCCAGCAGCTTGGCCGATGGAAACACCATATATTTT	CASSLADGNTIYF
14	TRBV2	.	.	TRBJ1-4	TGTGCCAGCAGTGACAGGGTCGGGAGCGAAAAACTGTTTTTT	CASSDRVGSEKLFF
14	TRBV29-1	TRBD1	.	TRBJ2-7	TGCAGCGTCGACTCCGGGACAGGGAACCACGAGCAGTACTTC	CSVDSGTGNHEQYF
20	TRBV28	.	.	TRBJ1-1	TGTGCCAGCACAGAGCTGGGCCTCGCCAAGGGACTGCGGGTGAACACTGAAGCTTTCTTT	CASTELGLAKGLRVNTEAFF
18	TRBV7-6	.	.	TRBJ2-6	TGTGCCAGCAGCTTAGAAGGGGGACGGTTCTCTGGGGCCAACGTCCTGACTTTC	CASSLEGGRFSGANVLTF
16	TRBV28	TRBD2	.	TRBJ2-7	TGTGCCAGCAGCGAACCAGGGACTAGCGGATACTACGAGCAGTACTTC	CASSEPGTSGYYEQYF
15	TRBV2	.	.	TRBJ2-3	TGTGCCAGCACCCCGGGGCGGGGCTACACAGATACGCAGTATTTT	CASTPGRGYTDTQYF
14	TRBV19	.	.	TRBJ2-7	TGTGCCAGTAGTACAGGTGTTACCCCCTACGAGCAGTACTTC	CASSTGVTPYEQYF
13	TRBV6-5	.	.	TRBJ1-1	TGTGCCAGCAGTTACTCTTATAACAGGGAAGCTTTCTTT	CASSYSYNREAFF
18	TRBV27	.	.	TRBJ1-5	TGTGCCAGCAGCAGAAGATCAGGGCGGAAGGGGCTTAATCAGCCCCAGCATTTT	CASSRRSGRKGLNQPQHF
13	TRBV5-1	.	.	TRBJ1-4	TGCGCCAGCAGCTTCTCCGGGGATGAAAAACTGTTTTTT	CASSFSGDEKLFF
14	TRBV28	TRBD1	.	TRBJ2-7	TGTGCCAGCAGCCCTACAGGGGACCCGCGTGGGCAGTACTTC	CASSPTGDPRGQYF
18	TRBV7-8	TRBD2	.	TRBJ2-1	TGTGCCAGCAGCTTAGCGATCATGCCGGGACTAGCGGACAATGAGCAGTTCTTC	CASSLAIMPGLADNEQFF
13	TRBV25-1	.	few	TRBJ1-4	TGTGCCAGCAAACCGCCGGCGGAAGAAAAACTGTTTTTT	CASKPPAEEKLFF
12	TRBV30	.	.	TRBJ1-2	TGTGCCTGGACAGGCCAGACTATGGGCTACACCTTC	CAWTGQTMGYTF
17	TRBV9	TRBD1	.	TRBJ2-6	TGTGCCAGCAGCGTCCCACAGGGGATGGGTGGGGCCAACGTTCTGACTTTC	CASSVPQGMGGANVLTF
17	TRBV28	.	.	TRBJ1-1	TGTGCCAGCAGTTTATGGGGTATGGGGGCGACTAACACTGAAGCTTTCTTT	CASSLWGMGATNTEAFF
14	TRBV30	.	.	TRBJ1-6	TGTGCCCAGTCGGGAGGCGAAAAAAATTCACCCCTCCACTTT	CAQSGGEKNSPLHF
13	TRBV30	.	.	TRBJ1-5	TGTGCCTGGAGCCTTGACCCGAGGGAGCCCCAGCATTTT	CAWSLDPREPQHF
11	TRBV10-2	.	.	TRBJ2-7	TGCGCCAGCAGTGAGGGGGCCGAGCAGTACTTC	CASSEGAEQYF
13	TRBV30	TRBD2	.	TRBJ2-3	TGTGCCGGCGGGGGGGCCAGGTACGATACGCAGTATTTT	CAGGGARYDTQYF
14	TRBV6-1	.	.	TRBJ1-5	TGTGCCAGCAGGGACAGATATAGCAATCAGCCCCAGCATTTT	CASRDRYSNQPQHF
15	TRBV27	.	.	TRBJ2-7	TGTGCCAGCAGTTTATCAGAGGGGTCGATTTGGGAGCAGTACTTC	CASSLSEGSIWEQYF
15	TRBV4-1	.	.	TRBJ2-3	TGCGCCAGCAGCCAAGATAAACTAGATACAGATACGCAGTATTTT	CASSQDKLDTDTQYF
14	TRBV5-1	.	.	TRBJ1-1	TGCGCCAGCAGCTTGGAACAGATGAACACTGAAGCTTTCTTT	CASSLEQMNTEAFF
16	TRBV7-6	TRBD2	.	TRBJ2-1	TGTGCCAGCAGCTCAGGGACTAGCGGGAGGTACAATGAGCAGTTCTTC	CASSSGTSGRYNEQFF
15	TRBV30	TRBD2	.	TRBJ2-7	TGTGCCTGGAGGCAGAAGACTAGCGCCCCTCTCCTTCTCTACTTC	CAWRQKTSAPLLLYF
13	TRBV11-1	TRBD1	.	TRBJ1-1	TGTGCCAGCAGCTTAGATCCAGGGGGTGAAGCTTTCTTT	CASSLDPGGEAFF
13	TRBV30	TRBD2	.	TRBJ2-5	TGTGCCTGGACCCGGACTAGCCAAGAGACCCAGTACTTC	CAWTRTSQETQYF
15	TRBV4-3	.	few	TRBJ1-1	TGCGCCAGCAGCCAAGGACGGCAGGGGCTCACTGAAGCTTTCTTT	CASSQGRQGLTEAFF
15	TRBV7-2	.	.	TRBJ2-6	TGTGCCAGCAGCTTAGTGGTGTCTGGGGCCAACGTCCTGACTTTC	CASSLVVSGANVLTF
15	TRBV5-4	TRBD1	.	TRBJ1-1	TGTGCCAGCAGCTCTCGACAGGGAGGTAGCACTGAAGCTTTCTTT	CASSSRQGGSTEAFF
13	TRBV5-1	.	.	TRBJ1-2	TGCGCCAGCAGCCCCGACAGGAACTATGGCTACACCTTC	CASSPDRNYGYTF
13	TRBV7-9	.	.	TRBJ2-7	TGTGCCAGCAGCTTAGTGAGTGGATACGAGCAGTACTTC	CASSLVSGYEQYF
16	TRBV6-1	TRBD1	once	TRBJ1-5	TGTGCCAGCAGTGAACAGACTTGGACAGGGATTCAGCCCCAGCATTTT	CASSEQTWTGIQPQHF
14	TRBV5-5	TRBD1	.	TRBJ2-1	TGTGCCAGCAAGCCCGGGACAGGGGGCAATGAGCAGTTCTTC	CASKPGTGGNEQFF